The clone carrying this TCR beta chain was observed a few times. Library preparation (for TCRbeta) was performed with unique molecular identifiers. TCRdb processed the PCR reads anew with MiXCR; each CDR3 protein has one entry. The top ten hold 3.5% to 4.5% of the sample, which has 350,000 to 450,000 distinct CDR3 sequences, more than 10% seen once. The data are from a study of T-cell reconstitution after alpha-beta-depleted transplantation in children. This CDR3 is built from 15 residues. The V gene lost 3 bases and the J gene lost 3 bases, with 13 bases spanning the gap. The TCR originated in a human donor who donated a stem cell graft to a child with Fanconi anemia. The chain combines TRBV12-3 or TRBV12-4 with TRBJ2-3; tentatively, D is TRBD1 (5 bases). The sample in question was PBMCs, obtained from the stem cell graft. The chain's CDR3 is CASSFQGELTDTQYF. The CDR3, as DNA: TGTGCCAGCAGTTTCCAGGGTGAACTAACAGATACGCAGTATTTT.